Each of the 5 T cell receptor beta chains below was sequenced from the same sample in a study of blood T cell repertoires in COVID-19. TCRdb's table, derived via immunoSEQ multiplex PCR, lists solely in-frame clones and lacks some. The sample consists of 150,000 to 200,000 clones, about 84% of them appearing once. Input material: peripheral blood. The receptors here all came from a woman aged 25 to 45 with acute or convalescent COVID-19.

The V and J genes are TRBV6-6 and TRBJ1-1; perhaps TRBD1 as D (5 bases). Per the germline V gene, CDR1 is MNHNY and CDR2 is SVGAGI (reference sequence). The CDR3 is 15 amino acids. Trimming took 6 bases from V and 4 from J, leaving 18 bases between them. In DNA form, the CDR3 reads TGTGCCAGCAGAGACTGGGGCAGGGATGGCACTGAAGCTTTCTTT. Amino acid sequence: CASRDWGRDGTEAFF.

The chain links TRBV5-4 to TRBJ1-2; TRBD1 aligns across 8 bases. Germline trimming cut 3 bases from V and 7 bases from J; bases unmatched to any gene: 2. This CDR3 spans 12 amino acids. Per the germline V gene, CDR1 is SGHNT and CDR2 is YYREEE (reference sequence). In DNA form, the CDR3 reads TGTGCCAGCAGCTCAGGGGGCATTGGCTACACCTTC. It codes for CASSSGGIGYTF.

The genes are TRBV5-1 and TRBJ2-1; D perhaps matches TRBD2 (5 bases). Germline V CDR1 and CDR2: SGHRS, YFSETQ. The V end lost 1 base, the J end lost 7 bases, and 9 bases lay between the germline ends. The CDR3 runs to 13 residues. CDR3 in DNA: TGCGCCAGCAGCTTGAAGGGAGTAAATGAGCAGTTCTTC. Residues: CASSLKGVNEQFF. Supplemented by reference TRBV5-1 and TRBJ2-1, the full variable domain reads KAGVTQTPRYLIKTRGQQVTLSCSPISGHRSVSWYQQTPGQGLQFLFEYFSETQRNKGNFPGRFSGRQFSNSRSEMNVSTLELGDSALYLCASSLKGVNEQFFGPGTRLTVL.

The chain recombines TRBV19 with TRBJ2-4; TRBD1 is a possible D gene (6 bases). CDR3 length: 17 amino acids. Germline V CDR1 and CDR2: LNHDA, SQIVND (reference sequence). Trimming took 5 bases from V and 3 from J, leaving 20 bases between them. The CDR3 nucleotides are TGTGCCAGTAGTCCACAGGGTCCTGGGTCGGACAAAAACATTCAGTACTTC. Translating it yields CASSPQGPGSDKNIQYF.

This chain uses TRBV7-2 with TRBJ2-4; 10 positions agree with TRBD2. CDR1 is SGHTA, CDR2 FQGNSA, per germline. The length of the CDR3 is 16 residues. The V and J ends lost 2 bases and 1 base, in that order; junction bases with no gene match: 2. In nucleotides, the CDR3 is TGTGCCAGCAGCTTACTTAGCGGGGGGGCCAAAAACATTCAGTACTTC. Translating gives CASSLLSGGAKNIQYF.